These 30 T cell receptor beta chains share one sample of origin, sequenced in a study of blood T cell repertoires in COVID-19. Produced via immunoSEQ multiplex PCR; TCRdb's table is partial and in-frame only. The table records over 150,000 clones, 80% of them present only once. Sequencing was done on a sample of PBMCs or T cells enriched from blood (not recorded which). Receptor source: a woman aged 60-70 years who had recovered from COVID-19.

Here the CDR3 reads CASSGQLSYNSPLHF. The CDR3 bases are TGTGCCAGCTCGGGACAGCTCTCCTATAATTCACCCCTCCACTTT. The chain combines TRBV2 with TRBJ1-6, with TRBD1 matching over 7 bases. After removal of 8 bases from V and 0 bases from J, the junction contained 4 bases not matched to a gene. This CDR3 is built from 15 residues. The germline gives CDR1 SNHLY, CDR2 FYNNEI.

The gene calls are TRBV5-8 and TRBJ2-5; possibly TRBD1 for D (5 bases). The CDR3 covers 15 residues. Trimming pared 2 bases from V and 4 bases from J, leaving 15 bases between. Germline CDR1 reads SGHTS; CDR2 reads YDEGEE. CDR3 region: CASSFLGRLGETQYF. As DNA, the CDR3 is TGTGCCAGCAGCTTCTTGGGGCGCCTGGGAGAGACCCAGTACTTC. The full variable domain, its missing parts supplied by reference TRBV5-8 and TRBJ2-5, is EAGVTQSPTHLIKTRGQQATLRCSPISGHTSVYWYQQALGLGLQFLLWYDEGEERNRGNFPPRFSGRQFPNYSSELNVNALELEDSALYLCASSFLGRLGETQYFGPGTRLLVL.

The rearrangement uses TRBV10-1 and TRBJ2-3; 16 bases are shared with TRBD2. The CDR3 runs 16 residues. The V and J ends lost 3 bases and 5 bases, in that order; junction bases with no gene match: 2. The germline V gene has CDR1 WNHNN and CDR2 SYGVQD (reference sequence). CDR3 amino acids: CASSEGTSGGGDTQYF. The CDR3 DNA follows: TGCGCCAGCAGTGAAGGGACTAGCGGGGGGGGAGATACGCAGTATTTT.

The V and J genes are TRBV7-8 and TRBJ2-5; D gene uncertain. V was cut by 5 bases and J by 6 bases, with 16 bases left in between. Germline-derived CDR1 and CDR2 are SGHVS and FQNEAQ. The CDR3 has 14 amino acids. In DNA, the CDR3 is TGTGCCAGCAGCCGCCTCGCGGAGCTACAGACCCAGTACTTC. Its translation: CASSRLAELQTQYF.

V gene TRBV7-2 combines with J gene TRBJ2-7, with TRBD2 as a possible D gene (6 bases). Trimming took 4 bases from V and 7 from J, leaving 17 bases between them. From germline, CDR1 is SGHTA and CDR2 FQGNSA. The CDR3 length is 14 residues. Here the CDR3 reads CASSSQWTTREQYF. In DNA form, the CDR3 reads TGTGCCAGCAGCTCCCAGTGGACTACGAGAGAGCAGTACTTC.

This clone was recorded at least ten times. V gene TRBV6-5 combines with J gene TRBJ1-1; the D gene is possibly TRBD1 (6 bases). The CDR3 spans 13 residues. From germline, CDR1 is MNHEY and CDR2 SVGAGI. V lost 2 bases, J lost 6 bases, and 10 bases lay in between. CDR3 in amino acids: CASSYQGSAEAFF. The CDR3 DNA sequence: TGTGCCAGCAGTTACCAGGGGAGCGCTGAAGCTTTCTTT.

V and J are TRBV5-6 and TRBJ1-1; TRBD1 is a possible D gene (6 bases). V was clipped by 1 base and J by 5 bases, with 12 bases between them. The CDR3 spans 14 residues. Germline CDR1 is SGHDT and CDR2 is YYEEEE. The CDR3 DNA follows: TGTGCCAGCAGCTTGAACAGGGTGCGAACTGAAGCTTTCTTT. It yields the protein CASSLNRVRTEAFF.

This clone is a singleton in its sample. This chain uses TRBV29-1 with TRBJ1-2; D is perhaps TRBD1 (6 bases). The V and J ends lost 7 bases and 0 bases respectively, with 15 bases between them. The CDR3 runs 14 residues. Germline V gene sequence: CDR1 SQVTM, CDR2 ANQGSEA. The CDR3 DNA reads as TGCAGCGCAACTTCAGGGGATACTAACTATGGCTACACCTTC. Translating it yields CSATSGDTNYGYTF.

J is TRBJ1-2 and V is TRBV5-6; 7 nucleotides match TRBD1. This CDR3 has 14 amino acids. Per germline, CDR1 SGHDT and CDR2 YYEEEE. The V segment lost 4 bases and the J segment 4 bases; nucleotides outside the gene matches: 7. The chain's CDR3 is CASSLRQGFYGYTF. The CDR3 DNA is TGTGCCAGCAGCCTCCGACAGGGTTTCTATGGCTACACCTTC.

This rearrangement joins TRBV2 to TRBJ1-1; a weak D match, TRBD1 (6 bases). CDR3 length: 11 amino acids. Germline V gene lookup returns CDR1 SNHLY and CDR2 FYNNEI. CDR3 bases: TGTGCTGCCAGGGGAGACACTGAAGCTTTCTTT. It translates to CAARGDTEAFF.

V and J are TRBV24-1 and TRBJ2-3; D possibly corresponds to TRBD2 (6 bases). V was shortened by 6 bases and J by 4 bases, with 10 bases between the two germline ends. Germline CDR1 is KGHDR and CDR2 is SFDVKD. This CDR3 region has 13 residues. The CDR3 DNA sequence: TGTGCCACCAGTTTCTCTAGCGCAGATACGCAGTATTTT. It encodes CATSFSSADTQYF.

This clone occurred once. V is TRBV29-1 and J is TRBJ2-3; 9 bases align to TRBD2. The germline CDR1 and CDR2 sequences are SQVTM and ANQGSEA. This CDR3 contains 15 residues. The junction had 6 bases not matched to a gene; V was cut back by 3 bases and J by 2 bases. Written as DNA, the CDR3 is TGCAGCGTTGAGTTGGCGGGGGGGCCCACAGATACGCAGTATTTT. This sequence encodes CSVELAGGPTDTQYF.

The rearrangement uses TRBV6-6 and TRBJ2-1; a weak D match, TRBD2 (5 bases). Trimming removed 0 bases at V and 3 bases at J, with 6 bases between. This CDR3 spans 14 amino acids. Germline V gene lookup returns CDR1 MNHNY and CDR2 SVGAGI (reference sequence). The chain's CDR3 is CASSYSRVYNEQFF. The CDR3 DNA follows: TGTGCCAGCAGTTACTCGAGGGTCTACAATGAGCAGTTCTTC.

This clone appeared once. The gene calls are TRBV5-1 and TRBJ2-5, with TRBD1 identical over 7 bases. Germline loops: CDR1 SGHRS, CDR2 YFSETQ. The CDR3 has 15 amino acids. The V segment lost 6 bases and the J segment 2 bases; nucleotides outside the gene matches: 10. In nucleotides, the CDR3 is TGCGCCAGCAAATCTTACCCGGGACAGCAAGAGACCCAGTACTTC. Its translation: CASKSYPGQQETQYF.

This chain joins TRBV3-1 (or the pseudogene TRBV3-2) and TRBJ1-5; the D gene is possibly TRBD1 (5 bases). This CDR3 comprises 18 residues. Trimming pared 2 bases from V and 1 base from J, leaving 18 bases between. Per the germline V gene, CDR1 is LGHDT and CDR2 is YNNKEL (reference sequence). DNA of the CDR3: TGTGCCAGCAGCCAACCCCGTGGGGCAGGTAGGAGCAATCAGCCCCAGCATTTT. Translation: CASSQPRGAGRSNQPQHF.

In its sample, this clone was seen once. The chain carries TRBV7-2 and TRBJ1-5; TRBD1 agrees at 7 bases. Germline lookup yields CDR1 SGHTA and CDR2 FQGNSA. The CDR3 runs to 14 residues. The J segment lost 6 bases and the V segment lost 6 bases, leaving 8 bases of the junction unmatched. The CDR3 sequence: CASRDRQGGQPQHF. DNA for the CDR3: TGTGCCAGCAGGGATCGACAGGGAGGTCAGCCCCAGCATTTT.

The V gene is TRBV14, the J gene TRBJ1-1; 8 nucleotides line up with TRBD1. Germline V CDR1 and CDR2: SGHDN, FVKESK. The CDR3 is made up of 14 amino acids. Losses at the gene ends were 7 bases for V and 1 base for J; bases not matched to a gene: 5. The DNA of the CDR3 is TGTGCCAGCAAACGACAGGGGTCGAACACTGAAGCTTTCTTT. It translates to CASKRQGSNTEAFF.

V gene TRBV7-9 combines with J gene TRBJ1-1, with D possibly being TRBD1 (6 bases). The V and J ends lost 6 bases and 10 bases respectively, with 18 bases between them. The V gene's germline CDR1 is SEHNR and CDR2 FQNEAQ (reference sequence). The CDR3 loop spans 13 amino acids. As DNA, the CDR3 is TGTGCCAGCAGTTCCACTACAGGGTCGGCAGCTTTCTTT. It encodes CASSSTTGSAAFF.

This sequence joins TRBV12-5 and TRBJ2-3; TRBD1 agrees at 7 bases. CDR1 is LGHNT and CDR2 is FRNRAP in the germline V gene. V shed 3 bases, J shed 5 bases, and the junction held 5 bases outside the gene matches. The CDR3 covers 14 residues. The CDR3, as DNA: TGTGCTAGTGGTTTCCGACAGGGTGGAGATACGCAGTATTTT. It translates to CASGFRQGGDTQYF.

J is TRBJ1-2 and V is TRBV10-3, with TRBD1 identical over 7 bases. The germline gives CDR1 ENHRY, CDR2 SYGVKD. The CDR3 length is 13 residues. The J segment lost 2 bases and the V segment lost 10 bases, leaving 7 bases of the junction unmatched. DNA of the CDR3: TGTGCCACTGCCGGGACAGCCAACTATGGCTACACCTTC. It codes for CATAGTANYGYTF.

CDR3 bases: TGCGCCAGCAGCCCTTCGGCGGGGGGGCCTTGGTTCGGAAACACCGGGGAGCTGTTTTTT. It codes for CASSPSAGGPWFGNTGELFF. The chain couples TRBV5-1 to TRBJ2-2, with TRBD2 matching over 9 bases. With V trimmed by 4 bases and J by 2 bases, 18 bases remained unmatched. The CDR3 spans 20 residues. Germline V lookup: CDR1 SGHRS, CDR2 YFSETQ.

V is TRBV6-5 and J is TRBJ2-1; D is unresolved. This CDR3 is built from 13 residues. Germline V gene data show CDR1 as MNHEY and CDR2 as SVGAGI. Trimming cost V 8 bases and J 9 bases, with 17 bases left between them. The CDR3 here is CASREVAVGEQFF. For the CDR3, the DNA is TGTGCCAGCCGAGAGGTAGCTGTTGGTGAGCAGTTCTTC.

This CDR3 reads CAGVTVVGEKLFF. In DNA form, the CDR3 reads TGTGCCGGTGTGACAGTCGTGGGTGAAAAACTGTTTTTT. The chain uses TRBV30 and TRBJ1-4; D is possibly TRBD1 (5 bases). Germline values: CDR1 GTSNPN, CDR2 SVGIG (reference sequence). The CDR3 is 13 residues long. Trimming took off 8 bases at V and 7 bases at J, with 17 bases between the two ends.

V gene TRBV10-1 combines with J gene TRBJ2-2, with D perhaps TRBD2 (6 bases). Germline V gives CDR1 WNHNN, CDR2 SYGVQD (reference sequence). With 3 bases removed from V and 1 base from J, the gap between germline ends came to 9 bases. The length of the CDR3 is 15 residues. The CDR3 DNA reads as TGCGCCAGCAGTGATTGGGGGGTGAACACCGGGGAGCTGTTTTTT. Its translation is CASSDWGVNTGELFF.

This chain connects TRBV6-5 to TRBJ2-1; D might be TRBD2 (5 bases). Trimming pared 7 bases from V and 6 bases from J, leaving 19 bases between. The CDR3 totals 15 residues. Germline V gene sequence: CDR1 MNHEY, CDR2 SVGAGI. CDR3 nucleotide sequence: TGTGCCAGCAACCCTTCGGAGCGAGGGAGCAATGAGCAGTTCTTC. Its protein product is CASNPSERGSNEQFF.

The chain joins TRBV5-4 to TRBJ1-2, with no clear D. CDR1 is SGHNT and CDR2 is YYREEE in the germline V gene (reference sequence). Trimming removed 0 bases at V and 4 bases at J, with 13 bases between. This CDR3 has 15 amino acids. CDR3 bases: TGTGCCAGCAGCTTGGAAGGGAGTCGGGCCTATGGCTACACCTTC. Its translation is CASSLEGSRAYGYTF.

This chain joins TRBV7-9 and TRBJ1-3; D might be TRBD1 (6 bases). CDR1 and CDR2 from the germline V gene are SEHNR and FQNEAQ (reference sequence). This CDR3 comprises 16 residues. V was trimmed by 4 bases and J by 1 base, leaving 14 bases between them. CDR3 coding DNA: TGTGCCAGCAGCTCCTCGACAGGCCTATCTGGAAACACCATATATTTT. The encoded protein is CASSSSTGLSGNTIYF.

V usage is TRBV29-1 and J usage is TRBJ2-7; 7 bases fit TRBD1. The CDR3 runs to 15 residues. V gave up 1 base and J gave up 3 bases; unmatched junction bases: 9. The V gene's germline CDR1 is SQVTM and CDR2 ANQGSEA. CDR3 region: CSVEVGTGDNYEQYF. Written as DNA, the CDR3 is TGCAGCGTTGAAGTAGGCACAGGGGATAACTACGAGCAGTACTTC.

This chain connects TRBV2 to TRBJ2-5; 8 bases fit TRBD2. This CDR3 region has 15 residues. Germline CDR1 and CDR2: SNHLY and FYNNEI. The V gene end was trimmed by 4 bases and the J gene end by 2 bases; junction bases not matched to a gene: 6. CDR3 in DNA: TGTGCCAGCAGTGGATTAGCGGGGAAGCAAGAGACCCAGTACTTC. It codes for CASSGLAGKQETQYF. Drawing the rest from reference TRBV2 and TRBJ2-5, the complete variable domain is EPEVTQTPSHQVTQMGQEVILRCVPISNHLYFYWYRQILGQKVEFLVSFYNNEISEKSEIFDDQFSVERPDGSNFTLKIRSTKLEDSAMYFCASSGLAGKQETQYFGPGTRLLVL.

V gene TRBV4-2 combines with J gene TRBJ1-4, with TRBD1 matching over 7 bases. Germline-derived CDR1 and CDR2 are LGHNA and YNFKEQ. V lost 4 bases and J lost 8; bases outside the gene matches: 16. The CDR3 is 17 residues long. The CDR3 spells CASSPSGQVGSGEKLFF. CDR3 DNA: TGTGCCAGCAGCCCCTCTGGACAGGTCGGTTCCGGGGAAAAACTGTTTTTT.